The 28 T cell receptor beta chains below all came from one sample that was sequenced in a study of Graves' ophthalmopathy and Graves' hyperthyroidism. Amplified material comprised TCR beta CDR3 regions derived from RNA transcripts. Second-round multiplex PCR followed a first-round RT-PCR using HTBI primers. TCRdb used MiXCR to reprocess the multiplex PCR reads, holding one entry per CDR3 protein. The sample lists approximately 700,000 distinct CDR3 sequences; roughly two fifths were seen once. The sample consisted of peripheral blood. These receptors originate from an adult man with Graves' ophthalmopathy.

V usage is TRBV29-1 and J usage is TRBJ2-3; 7 bases map to TRBD2. Per germline, CDR1 SQVTM and CDR2 ANQGSEA. The CDR3 is 15 residues long. Trimming cost V 8 bases and J 1 base; bases outside gene matches: 12. CDR3 protein: CSSLMTSSGTDTQYF. For the CDR3, the DNA is TGCAGCTCCCTTATGACTAGCTCGGGCACAGATACGCAGTATTTT.

The chain couples TRBV19 to TRBJ2-5; D call uncertain. CDR1 is LNHDA and CDR2 is SQIVND in the germline V gene (reference sequence). CDR3 size: 13 residues. Trimming took off 10 bases at V and 5 bases at J, with 17 bases between the two ends. CDR3 in amino acids: CATEVGPQETQYF. The CDR3 coding sequence is TGTGCCACCGAGGTCGGGCCCCAGGAGACCCAGTACTTC.

This clonotype came up many times. This rearrangement joins TRBV10-3 to TRBJ1-1; no reliable D call. This CDR3 comprises 14 residues. The V end lost 0 bases, the J end lost 3 bases, and 8 bases lay between the germline ends. Germline assignment: CDR1 ENHRY and CDR2 SYGVKD. CDR3: CAISESLGYTEAFF. The CDR3 DNA is TGTGCCATCAGTGAGTCACTCGGGTACACTGAAGCTTTCTTT.

This clonotype was picked up many times. The J gene is TRBJ2-2, the V gene TRBV25-1; the D gene could be TRBD1 or TRBD2 (5 bases each). V was trimmed by 5 bases and J by 3 bases, leaving 19 bases between them. CDR1 is MGHDK and CDR2 is SYGVNS in the germline V gene. The CDR3 covers 17 residues. The CDR3 DNA is TGTGCCAGCAGTTACCCTCCGAGGGGATTGTACACCGGGGAGCTGTTTTTT. This sequence encodes CASSYPPRGLYTGELFF.

This clonotype came up a few times. The rearrangement joins TRBV2 to TRBJ2-5; 8 nucleotides line up with TRBD1. V lost 4 bases to trimming and J lost 3 bases; unmatched junction nucleotides: 4. CDR1 and CDR2 from the germline V gene are SNHLY and FYNNEI. The CDR3 covers 14 residues. The CDR3 DNA reads as TGTGCCAGCAGTGGGGGGACAGGAGAAGAGACCCAGTACTTC. Translation: CASSGGTGEETQYF.

Only a few counts were recorded for this clonotype. V and J are TRBV7-9 and TRBJ2-5, with a tentative D call TRBD1 (6 bases). V lost 5 bases to trimming and J lost 4 bases, with 17 bases between them. Germline loops: CDR1 SEHNR, CDR2 FQNEAQ (reference sequence). The CDR3 covers 15 residues. CDR3 sequence (DNA): TGTGCCAGCAGCACTCTCCAGGGGAGAGGAGAGACCCAGTACTTC. It yields the protein CASSTLQGRGETQYF.

The chain recombines TRBV7-9 with TRBJ2-7; D is perhaps TRBD1 or TRBD2 (5 bases each). The CDR3 covers 16 residues. From germline, CDR1 is SEHNR and CDR2 FQNEAQ (reference sequence). Trimming pared 3 bases from V and 3 bases from J, leaving 18 bases between. In DNA form, the CDR3 reads TGTGCCAGCAGCTTGGGGACCGGGGCAAGTAACTACGAGCAGTACGTC. It encodes CASSLGTGASNYEQYV.

The chain combines TRBV30 with TRBJ2-5; 7 bases fit TRBD1. CDR3 length: 13 residues. J was trimmed by 4 bases and V by 1 base; bases with no gene match: 3. CDR1 and CDR2 (germline): GTSNPN, SVGIG (reference sequence). This chain's CDR3 is CAWSGQGVETQYF. Written as DNA, the CDR3 is TGTGCCTGGAGTGGACAGGGAGTAGAGACCCAGTACTTC. Together with reference TRBV30 and TRBJ2-5, the CDR3 gives the full variable domain: SQTIHQWPATLVQPVGSPLSLECTVEGTSNPNLYWYRQAAGRGLQLLFYSVGIGQISSEVPQNLSASRPQDRQFILSSKKLLLSDSGFYLCAWSGQGVETQYFGPGTRLLVL.

There are many counts of this clonotype. The chain joins TRBV5-1 to TRBJ2-7; possibly TRBD2 for D (6 bases). CDR1 and CDR2 (germline): SGHRS, YFSETQ. The V and J ends lost 0 bases and 5 bases respectively, with 12 bases between them. The CDR3 runs 14 residues. CDR3 nucleotides: TGCGCCAGCAGCTTGGAACTAGCAGGGAACGAGCAGTACTTC. Protein product: CASSLELAGNEQYF.

The chain has TRBV15 and TRBJ2-1; D call uncertain. The CDR3 covers 16 residues. Between the trimmed V and J ends, which lost 0 bases and 7 bases, there was a span of 16 bases. CDR1 is LNHNV and CDR2 is YYDKDF in the germline V gene (reference sequence). The CDR3 protein is CATSRDRAEGLNEQFF. The DNA for the CDR3 is TGTGCCACCAGCAGAGATAGGGCAGAAGGGTTGAATGAGCAGTTCTTC.

V is TRBV12-3 or TRBV12-4 and J is TRBJ2-5; D might be TRBD1 (6 bases). The CDR3 totals 15 residues. Trimming cost V 3 bases and J 5 bases, with 16 bases left between them. The CDR3 coding sequence is TGTGCCAGCAGTTTTAGGTCAGGGGCGGACGAGACCCAGTACTTC. It translates to CASSFRSGADETQYF.

This clonotype occurred a few times. The chain uses TRBV5-4 and TRBJ1-5; D not resolved. The germline V and J ends were trimmed by 4 bases and 7 bases, with 18 bases remaining between them. Looked up from germline, CDR1 is SGHNT and CDR2 is YYREEE (reference sequence). The CDR3 is 15 residues long. CDR3 loop: CASSQDTRMGQPQHF. The CDR3 nucleotides read TGTGCCAGCAGCCAAGATACGAGGATGGGGCAGCCCCAGCATTTT.

V gene TRBV19 combines with J gene TRBJ2-2; no reliable D call. Trimming pared 3 bases from V and 3 bases from J, leaving 5 bases between. CDR1 and CDR2 (germline): LNHDA, SQIVND (reference sequence). The CDR3 has 13 amino acids. The CDR3 region has the DNA TGTGCCAGTAGTATGGTGGACACCGGGGAGCTGTTTTTT. Translated: CASSMVDTGELFF.

This clonotype has a handful of counts. The V gene is TRBV11-2, the J gene TRBJ1-2; D is unclear. Trimming removed 7 bases at V and 8 bases at J, with 17 bases between. The CDR3 runs to 13 residues. Germline V gene sequence: CDR1 SGHAT, CDR2 FQNNGV. CDR3 sequence: CASNSVLGSGYTF. CDR3 DNA sequence: TGTGCCAGCAACTCTGTCCTAGGGAGCGGCTACACCTTC.

The chain links TRBV29-1 to TRBJ2-7; 8 bases are shared with TRBD1. Looked up from germline, CDR1 is SQVTM and CDR2 is ANQGSEA. The CDR3 runs to 12 residues. V trimming: 7 bases; J trimming: 4 bases; junction bases outside the gene matches: 6. CDR3 in amino acids: CSGQGAIYEQYF. The DNA for the CDR3 is TGCAGCGGGCAGGGGGCCATATACGAGCAGTACTTC.

The rearrangement links TRBV29-1 to TRBJ1-3; 8 bases agree with TRBD1. Trimming took 8 bases from V and 3 from J; bases not matched to a gene: 3. The CDR3 extends over 12 amino acids. Germline CDR1 is SQVTM and CDR2 is ANQGSEA. The chain's CDR3 is CSQGASGNTIYF. CDR3 DNA sequence: TGCAGCCAGGGGGCCAGTGGAAACACCATATATTTT.

About this clonotype: A much larger clone lies one base from this, so it may be a read error. V is TRBV15 and J is TRBJ2-7; D not resolved. CDR3 size: 16 residues. The ends were cut back, 3 bases at V and 1 base at J, with 16 bases in the middle. Germline CDR1 LNHNV, CDR2 YYDKDF (reference sequence). Here the CDR3 DNA reads TGTGCCACCAGCAGGGCGGAAGCTAGGGTTTCCTACGAGCAGTACTTC. This gives the protein CATSRAEARVSYEQYF.

The CDR3 sequence is CASSVMTGEAFF. The CDR3 nucleotides read TGTGCCAGCAGCGTTATGACAGGTGAAGCTTTCTTT. The chain has TRBV25-1 and TRBJ1-1, with TRBD1 as a possible D gene (6 bases). Between the trimmed V and J ends, which lost 6 bases and 7 bases, there was a span of 12 bases. The CDR3 has 12 residues. The germline V gene has CDR1 MGHDK and CDR2 SYGVNS.

This chain links TRBV20-1 with TRBJ2-2; the match to TRBD2 covers 8 bases. The germline gives CDR1 DFQATT, CDR2 SNEGSKA (reference sequence). This CDR3 is built from 12 residues. V shed 6 bases and J 6 bases; nucleotides not matched to a gene: 3. CDR3: CSARTSPGELFF. CDR3 in DNA: TGCAGTGCCCGGACTAGCCCCGGGGAGCTGTTTTTT.

This clonotype was observed many times. J is TRBJ2-5 and V is TRBV7-9; no reliable D call. CDR3 size: 14 residues. The V and J ends lost 5 bases and 4 bases respectively, with 14 bases between them. Germline CDR1 is SEHNR and CDR2 is FQNEAQ (reference sequence). In nucleotides, the CDR3 is TGTGCCAGCAGCCCCGTTGGTTTAGGAGAGACCCAGTACTTC. It specifies CASSPVGLGETQYF. Together with reference TRBV7-9 and TRBJ2-5, the CDR3 gives the full variable domain: DTGVSQNPRHKITKRGQNVTFRCDPISEHNRLYWYRQTLGQGPEFLTYFQNEAQLEKSRLLSDRFSAERPKGSFSTLEIQRTEQGDSAMYLCASSPVGLGETQYFGPGTRLLVL.

This clonotype was recorded at least ten times. The chain recombines TRBV4-2 with TRBJ2-6, with D perhaps matching TRBD1 (6 bases). In germline, CDR1 is LGHNA, CDR2 YNFKEQ. CDR3 length: 16 amino acids. The V end lost 3 bases, the J end lost 3 bases, and 12 bases lay between the germline ends. Written as DNA, the CDR3 is TGTGCCAGCAGCCAGGCAACAGGGAATGGGGCCAACGTCCTGACTTTC. Translating it yields CASSQATGNGANVLTF.

This chain connects TRBV10-3 to TRBJ2-3, with D perhaps matching TRBD2 (5 bases). Between the trimmed V and J ends, which lost 0 bases and 2 bases, there was a span of 15 bases. There are 17 residues in the CDR3. Germline V gene sequence: CDR1 ENHRY, CDR2 SYGVKD. The CDR3 coding sequence is TGTGCCATCAGTGAGTCGGGGAGACGGATCTCCACAGATACGCAGTATTTT. Its protein is CAISESGRRISTDTQYF.

This sequence joins TRBV2 and TRBJ2-5; unclear D gene. V lost 8 bases and J lost 5, with 15 bases in between. Germline lookup yields CDR1 SNHLY and CDR2 FYNNEI. This CDR3 spans 13 amino acids. DNA of the CDR3: TGTGCCAGCTCACCAGGTGCTGCGGAGACCCAGTACTTC. Its translation: CASSPGAAETQYF.

V is TRBV7-9 and J is TRBJ1-4; D remains unclear. Germline lookup yields CDR1 SEHNR and CDR2 FQNEAQ (reference sequence). V was cut by 1 base and J by 7 bases, with 10 bases left in between. The CDR3 spans 14 residues. The CDR3, as DNA: TGTGCCAGCAGCTTAGTGGAGACGGCTGAAAAACTGTTTTTT. This translates into CASSLVETAEKLFF.

The sample holds a few counts of this clonotype. The chain has TRBV10-3 and TRBJ1-6, with D possibly TRBD1 on 5 matching bases. Germline CDR1 and CDR2: ENHRY and SYGVKD. V gave up 10 bases and J gave up 7 bases, with 17 bases separating them. The CDR3 has 14 residues. The CDR3 nucleotides are TGTGCCACCCGAGGGGCGGACCCAAATTCACCCCTCCACTTT. As protein: CATRGADPNSPLHF.

This clonotype appeared a few times. The chain links TRBV5-6 to TRBJ2-5; maybe TRBD2 (5 bases). CDR3 size: 14 residues. Trimming pared 3 bases from V and 0 bases from J, leaving 9 bases between. Looked up from germline, CDR1 is SGHDT and CDR2 is YYEEEE. The CDR3, as DNA: TGTGCCAGCAGCTCGACGGGGTACCAAGAGACCCAGTACTTC. Amino acids: CASSSTGYQETQYF.

In its sample, this clonotype was seen once. A read error is possible here, since a much larger clone lies one base away. The rearrangement uses TRBV10-2 and TRBJ1-2; D call uncertain. This CDR3 contains 14 residues. Germline CDR1 WSHSY, CDR2 SAAADI. DNA of the CDR3: TGCGCCAGCTCTCCGGACCGGACTAACTATGGCTACATCTTC. It codes for CASSPDRTNYGYIF.

This chain uses TRBV25-1 with TRBJ2-2; no clear D. Germline values: CDR1 MGHDK, CDR2 SYGVNS. CDR3 length: 14 amino acids. V lost 8 bases, J lost 6 bases, and 16 bases lay in between. The CDR3 DNA reads TGTGCCAGCGTTGAAGAATCGGGCCCCGGGGAGCTGTTTTTT. Translating it yields CASVEESGPGELFF. Filled out from reference TRBV25-1 and TRBJ2-2, the complete variable domain reads EADIYQTPRYLVIGTGKKITLECSQTMGHDKMYWYQQDPGMELHLIHYSYGVNSTEKGDLSSESTVSRIRTEHFPLTLESARPSHTSQYLCASVEESGPGELFFGEGSRLTVL.